This T cell receptor (beta chain) was sequenced during a study of blood T cells in healthy people across ages. Study-wide findings and caveats: Diversity estimates from one million T cells were considered underestimates. PBMCs were not sorted, which prevented a conclusive comparison of naive versus antigen-experienced cells.

Germline lookup yields CDR1 ENHRY and CDR2 SYGVKD. This CDR3 is built from 16 residues. Trimming cost V 6 bases and J 2 bases, with 16 bases left between them. Samples had at least 6.5 million PBMCs isolated from them. Together with a sample-barcoded 5' primer, a J-beta primer mix was included in a second PCR lasting roughly 6 to 12 cycles. TCRdb re-called the 5' RACE reads with MiXCR, one entry per CDR3 protein. The data hold 590,000 or so distinct CDR3 sequences, with approximately 30% observed a single time. This clonotype occurred many times. Its antigen is undetermined. The sequencing input was blood. This receptor was identified in a woman over 75 in good health. The rearrangement joins TRBV10-3 to TRBJ1-4, with a weak D call TRBD1 (6 bases). The CDR3 DNA follows: TGTGCCATCAGCTCCGGGGGGGGCACCACTAATGAAAAACTGTTTTTT. It encodes CAISSGGGTTNEKLFF.